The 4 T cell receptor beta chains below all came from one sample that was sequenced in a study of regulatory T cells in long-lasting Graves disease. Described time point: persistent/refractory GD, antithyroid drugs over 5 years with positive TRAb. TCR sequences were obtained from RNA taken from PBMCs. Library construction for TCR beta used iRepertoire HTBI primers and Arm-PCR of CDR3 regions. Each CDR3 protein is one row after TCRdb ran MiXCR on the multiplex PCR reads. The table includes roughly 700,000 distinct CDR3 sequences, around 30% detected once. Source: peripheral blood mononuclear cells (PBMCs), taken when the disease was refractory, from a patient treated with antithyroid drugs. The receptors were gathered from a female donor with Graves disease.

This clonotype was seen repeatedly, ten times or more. This CDR3 reads CASSLLEMNTEAFF. CDR3 DNA sequence: TGTGCCAGCAGTTTACTGGAAATGAACACTGAAGCTTTCTTT. The chain employs TRBV12-3 or TRBV12-4 and TRBJ1-1; D gene ambiguous. This CDR3 is built from 14 residues. The germline V and J ends were trimmed by 2 bases and 0 bases, with 7 bases remaining between them.

The CDR3 nucleotides read TGTGCCAGTAGTTCCTCGACTAGCGAAGCCTACGAGCAGTACTTC. Protein product: CASSSSTSEAYEQYF. The V call is TRBV19, the J call TRBJ2-7; 8 bases are a match to TRBD2. In germline, CDR1 is LNHDA, CDR2 SQIVND (reference sequence). The CDR3 sequence is 15 residues long. Unmatched junction bases numbered 8, after V lost 5 bases and J lost 2 bases. Drawing the rest from reference TRBV19 and TRBJ2-7, the complete variable domain is DGGITQSPKYLFRKEGQNVTLSCEQNLNHDAMYWYRQDPGQGLRLIYYSQIVNDFQKGDIAEGYSVSREKKESFPLTVTSAQKNPTAFYLCASSSSTSEAYEQYFGPGTRLTVT.

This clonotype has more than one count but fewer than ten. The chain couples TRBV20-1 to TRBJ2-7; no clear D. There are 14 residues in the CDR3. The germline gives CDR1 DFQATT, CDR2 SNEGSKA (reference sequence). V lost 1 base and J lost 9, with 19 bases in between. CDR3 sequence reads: CSARVPGRRVGQYF. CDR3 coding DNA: TGCAGTGCTAGAGTTCCGGGTCGTAGGGTAGGGCAGTACTTC.

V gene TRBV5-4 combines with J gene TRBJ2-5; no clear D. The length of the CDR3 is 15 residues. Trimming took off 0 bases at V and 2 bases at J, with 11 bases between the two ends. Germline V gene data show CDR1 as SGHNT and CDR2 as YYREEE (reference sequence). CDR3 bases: TGTGCCAGCAGCTTGGAGACCCGCCCTCAAGAGACCCAGTACTTC. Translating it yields CASSLETRPQETQYF.